This T cell receptor beta chain was captured in a study of vaccination and CD4 T cells after COVID-19. Study-level information: Convalescent patients, SARS-CoV-2 positive by nasal swab PCR, comprised eight to ten mild cases and one severe case. General study points: Convalescent patients' median share of reactive clones seen only post-vaccination was around 86%.

Treatment meaning: approximately nine-day PBMC culture with coronavirus spike peptide pools or control peptides (ViraFEST assay). Expanded clonotypes were found by TCR sequencing after peptide-pool stimulation (ViraFEST). Sequencing of DNA taken from cultured CD4+ T cells relied on the Oncomine TCR Beta short-read assay. Investigators isolated genomic DNA from cultured CD4+ T cells. TCRdb recomputed calls from the PCR reads with MiXCR, one row per CDR3 protein. Of under 20,000 distinct CDR3 sequences listed, roughly 43% are singletons. The CDR3 consists of 13 residues. The V gene lost 2 bases and the J gene lost 6 bases, with 10 bases spanning the gap. The germline gives CDR1 SGHTA, CDR2 FQGNSA. As regards this clonotype: Its antigen is unknown.

The TCR comes from a human donor who had recovered from COVID-19. The sequencing here drew on CD4+ T cells from blood, cultured in vitro, taken before SARS-CoV-2 vaccination. The V call is TRBV7-2, the J call TRBJ1-1; TRBD1 might be the D (6 bases). CDR3 residues: CASSLNRDSEAFF. As DNA, the CDR3 is TGTGCCAGCAGCTTAAACAGGGATTCTGAAGCTTTCTTT. Drawing the rest from reference TRBV7-2 and TRBJ1-1, the complete variable domain is GAGVSQSPSNKVTEKGKDVELRCDPISGHTALYWYRQSLGQGLEFLIYFQGNSAPDKSGLPSDRFSAERTGGSVSTLTIQRTQQEDSAVYLCASSLNRDSEAFFGQGTRLTVV.